Below, 14 T cell receptor beta chains from the same sample are listed, as sequenced in a study of cytomegalovirus exposure and HLA in healthy donors. With 60 Vbeta and 13 Jbeta primers, the PCR was carried out. Sequencing used immunoSEQ multiplex PCR; TCRdb keeps in-frame clones, though not all of them. This sample has 120,000 to 150,000 clones; about 75% occur once, and the top ten carry less than 2%. Sequenced material: PBMCs. These receptors all stem from a woman aged 25-40 years in good health and CMV-seronegative.

The chain is built from TRBV5-6 and TRBJ1-2; D perhaps matches TRBD1 (6 bases). V gave up 3 bases and J gave up 3 bases, with 15 bases separating them. From germline, CDR1 is SGHDT and CDR2 YYEEEE. The CDR3 is 15 residues long. Here the CDR3 reads CASSSYQGFYYGYTF. Here the CDR3 DNA reads TGTGCCAGCAGCTCCTATCAGGGGTTCTACTATGGCTACACCTTC.

V usage is TRBV9 and J usage is TRBJ1-3, with D unresolved. CDR3 length equals 16 residues. Germline V CDR1 and CDR2: SGDLS, YYNGEE. V was trimmed by 0 bases and J by 1 base, leaving 11 bases between them. CDR3 nucleotides: TGTGCCAGCAGCGTAGCCCCGACATCATCTGGAAACACCATATATTTT. This translates into CASSVAPTSSGNTIYF. Complete variable domain (other parts from reference TRBV9 and TRBJ1-3): DSGVTQTPKHLITATGQRVTLRCSPRSGDLSVYWYQQSLDQGLQFLIQYYNGEERAKGNILERFSAQQFPDLHSELNLSSLELGDSALYFCASSVAPTSSGNTIYFGEGSWLTVV.

The CDR3 is CASSVGSGQPQHF. The CDR3 nucleotides read TGTGCCAGCAGTGTTGGGAGTGGACAGCCCCAGCATTTT. The chain recombines TRBV2 with TRBJ1-5; D is unresolved. The germline CDR1 and CDR2 sequences are SNHLY and FYNNEI. The length of the CDR3 is 13 residues. The V end lost 4 bases, the J end lost 7 bases, and 11 bases lay between the germline ends. Full variable domain (outside the CDR3, taken from reference TRBV2 and TRBJ1-5): EPEVTQTPSHQVTQMGQEVILRCVPISNHLYFYWYRQILGQKVEFLVSFYNNEISEKSEIFDDQFSVERPDGSNFTLKIRSTKLEDSAMYFCASSVGSGQPQHFGDGTRLSIL.

The chain has TRBV2 and TRBJ2-3; 7 positions match TRBD1. J gave up 4 bases and V 7 bases, and 14 bases lay outside the gene matches. The CDR3 spans 16 residues. Germline V lookup: CDR1 SNHLY, CDR2 FYNNEI. CDR3 nucleotide sequence: TGTGCCAGCAAATACCACAGGGGCAGTAATTCAGATACGCAGTATTTT. The encoded protein is CASKYHRGSNSDTQYF.

V and J are TRBV5-1 and TRBJ2-2; maybe TRBD1 (6 bases). Trimming removed 2 bases from V and 3 bases from J, with 14 bases in between. The germline V gene has CDR1 SGHRS and CDR2 YFSETQ. The CDR3 length is 16 residues. In DNA form, the CDR3 reads TGCGCCAGCAGCTTCTCCGGCAGGGGATACACCGGGGAGCTGTTTTTT. Translating gives CASSFSGRGYTGELFF.

This clone was counted between two and nine times. DNA of the CDR3: TGTGCCAGCAGTTTATGGCCGGGACTGCTGAACACTGAAGCTTTCTTT. Residues: CASSLWPGLLNTEAFF. This sequence joins TRBV27 and TRBJ1-1; D perhaps matches TRBD1 (5 bases). The CDR3 extends over 16 amino acids. V gave up 1 base and J gave up 0 bases, with 12 bases separating them. The germline CDR1 and CDR2 sequences are MNHEY and SMNVEV (reference sequence).

The J gene is TRBJ2-1, the V gene TRBV6-6; no clear D. Germline assignment: CDR1 MNHNY and CDR2 SVGAGI (reference sequence). The V and J ends lost 6 bases and 10 bases respectively, with 10 bases between them. CDR3 size: 11 residues. Written as DNA, the CDR3 is TGTGCCAGCAGCCCCTCGGAGGAGCAGTTCTTC. It specifies CASSPSEEQFF.

This rearrangement joins TRBV11-2 to TRBJ2-5; no definite D call. The CDR3 length is 15 residues. Trimming stripped 0 bases from V and 2 bases from J, with 10 bases between. From germline, CDR1 is SGHAT and CDR2 FQNNGV. The CDR3 region has the DNA TGTGCCAGCAGCTTAGAGGCCGGGTTGCAAGAGACCCAGTACTTC. Protein: CASSLEAGLQETQYF.

In regard to this clone: Other nucleotide sequences from this sample produce the same CDR3. This chain joins TRBV7-2 and TRBJ2-1; no firm D call. The CDR3 sequence is 13 residues long. Germline V gene lookup returns CDR1 SGHTA and CDR2 FQGNSA. V was shortened by 0 bases and J by 7 bases, with 7 bases between the two germline ends. CDR3 sequence: CASSLARGNEQFF. In nucleotides, the CDR3 is TGTGCCAGCAGCTTAGCGCGTGGTAATGAGCAGTTCTTC.

The V call is TRBV11-2, the J call TRBJ2-7, with 10 bases aligning to TRBD2. There are 16 residues in the CDR3. V was clipped by 4 bases and J by 0 bases; unmatched bases: 6. Per the germline V gene, CDR1 is SGHAT and CDR2 is FQNNGV. The CDR3: CASSSWTSGSSYEQYF. DNA for the CDR3: TGTGCCAGCAGCTCGTGGACTAGCGGCAGCTCCTACGAGCAGTACTTC.

V usage is TRBV5-1 and J usage is TRBJ1-1; 7 nucleotides align to TRBD1. After removal of 0 bases from V and 3 bases from J, the junction contained 8 bases not matched to a gene. Germline V gene data show CDR1 as SGHRS and CDR2 as YFSETQ. CDR3 length equals 16 residues. The CDR3 region has the DNA TGCGCCAGCAGCTTGGAAAGGGGGCAGGTGTACACTGAAGCTTTCTTT. It yields the protein CASSLERGQVYTEAFF.

J is TRBJ1-2 and V is TRBV10-1; 12 bases align to TRBD1. With 7 bases clipped from V and 6 bases from J, the junction kept 9 bases outside the gene matches. Germline V gene data show CDR1 as WNHNN and CDR2 as SYGVQD (reference sequence). There are 15 residues in the CDR3. CDR3 amino acids: CASILPGQGAHGYTF. DNA of the CDR3: TGCGCCAGCATTCTTCCGGGACAGGGGGCGCATGGCTACACCTTC.

The chain combines TRBV18 with TRBJ2-3; 8 bases are shared with TRBD2. J was trimmed by 2 bases and V by 2 bases; bases with no gene match: 15. The CDR3 totals 19 residues. Germline assignment: CDR1 KGHSH and CDR2 LQKENI. In DNA, the CDR3 is TGTGCCAGCTCACCAACCCCTTTTGGCGGGGGGCTAAACACAGATACGCAGTATTTT. Translation gives CASSPTPFGGGLNTDTQYF.

The genes are TRBV27 and TRBJ2-1, with 13 bases that match TRBD2. Germline V gene sequence: CDR1 MNHEY, CDR2 SMNVEV (reference sequence). The CDR3 extends over 15 amino acids. V trimming: 3 bases; J trimming: 8 bases; junction bases outside the gene matches: 4. CDR3 coding DNA: TGTGCCAGCAGTTTCGTACTAGCGGGGGGGCATGAGCAGTTCTTC. It translates to CASSFVLAGGHEQFF.